This T cell receptor (beta chain) was retrieved from a study of T cells in Graves' hyperthyroidism and ophthalmopathy. This clonotype was detected ten times or more. RNA transcripts served as the template for amplifying TCR beta CDR3 regions. The HTBI primer set drove a first-round RT-PCR of the TCR CDR3. Each CDR3 protein is one row after TCRdb ran MiXCR on the multiplex PCR reads. Altogether about 600,000 distinct CDR3 sequences are present, around 15% being singletons, with the ten largest covering around 3.3%. This CDR3 region has 16 residues. Trimming removed 4 bases from V and 3 bases from J, with 18 bases in between. Germline CDR1 is SEHNR and CDR2 is FQNEAQ (reference sequence).

This sequence originates from a woman between 35 and 50 years old with Graves' ophthalmopathy. V usage is TRBV7-9 and J usage is TRBJ2-5; D perhaps matches TRBD2 (7 bases). The sequenced sample consisted of blood. The CDR3 is CASSYSRGATEETQYF. DNA for the CDR3: TGTGCCAGCAGCTATAGTCGGGGGGCTACGGAAGAGACCCAGTACTTC.